The clone carrying this TCR beta chain has a handful of counts. This sample's TCRbeta library carried unique molecular identifier barcodes. TCRdb recomputed calls from the PCR reads with MiXCR, one row per CDR3 protein. The table includes around 380,000 distinct CDR3 sequences, under 13% detected once. Trimming shortened V by 3 bases and J by 5 bases, and 7 bases separated the two germline ends. Germline-derived CDR1 and CDR2 are LGHDT and YNNKEL (reference sequence). The CDR3 contains 12 residues. The sample is drawn from a study of T-cell reconstitution after alpha-beta-depleted transplantation in children.

The source material was PBMCs from the stem cell graft donor, sampled from the stem cell graft. The TCR originated in a human donor who donated a stem cell graft to a child with acute myeloid leukemia. The V and J genes are TRBV3-1 and TRBJ1-1, with a tentative D call TRBD1 (5 bases). The CDR3 DNA sequence: TGTGCCAGCAGCCACGAGGGGACTGAAGCTTTCTTT. This translates into CASSHEGTEAFF.